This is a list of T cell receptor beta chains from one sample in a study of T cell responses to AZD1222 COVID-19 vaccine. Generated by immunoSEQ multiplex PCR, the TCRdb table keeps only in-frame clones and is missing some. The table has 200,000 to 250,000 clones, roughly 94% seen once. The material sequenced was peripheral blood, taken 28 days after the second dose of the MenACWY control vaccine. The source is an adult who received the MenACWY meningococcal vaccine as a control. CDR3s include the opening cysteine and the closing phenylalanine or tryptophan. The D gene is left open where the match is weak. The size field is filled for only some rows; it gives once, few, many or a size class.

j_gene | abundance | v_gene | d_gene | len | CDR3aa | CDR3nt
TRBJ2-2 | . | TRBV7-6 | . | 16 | CASSLGDRLRTGELFF | TGTGCCAGCAGCTTAGGAGACAGGCTCCGTACCGGGGAGCTGTTTTTT
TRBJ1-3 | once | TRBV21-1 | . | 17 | CASSKALTTVSGNTIYF | TGTGCCAGCAGCAAAGCGCTCACGACGGTCTCTGGAAACACCATATATTTT
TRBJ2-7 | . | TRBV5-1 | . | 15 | CASSFRDSRVNEQYF | TGCGCCAGCAGCTTCAGGGATTCGCGGGTCAACGAGCAGTACTTC
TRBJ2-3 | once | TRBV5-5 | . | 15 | CASSLATGAGDTQYF | TGTGCCAGCAGTCTCGCGACGGGAGCTGGAGATACGCAGTATTTT
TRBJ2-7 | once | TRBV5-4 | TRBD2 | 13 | CASSRGGKDEQYF | TGTGCCAGCAGCCGGGGAGGGAAAGACGAGCAGTACTTC
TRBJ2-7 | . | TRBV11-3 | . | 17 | CATESHPGFKRGYEQYF | TGTGCCACCGAGAGTCATCCAGGCTTCAAAAGGGGGTACGAGCAGTACTTC
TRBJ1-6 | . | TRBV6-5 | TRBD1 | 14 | CAARGTGMNSPLHF | TGTGCCGCCAGGGGGACAGGAATGAATTCACCCCTCCACTTT
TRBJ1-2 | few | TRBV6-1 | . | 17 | CASSEGILGQGRRGYTF | TGTGCCAGCAGTGAAGGAATTCTTGGGCAGGGGAGAAGGGGCTACACCTTC
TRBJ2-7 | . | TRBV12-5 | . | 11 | CASGTRGPEYF | TGTGCTAGTGGAACCAGAGGGCCTGAGTACTTC
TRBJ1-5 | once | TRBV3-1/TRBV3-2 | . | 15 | CASSQGLYSNQPQHF | TGTGCCAGCAGCCAAGGACTGTATAGCAATCAGCCCCAGCATTTT
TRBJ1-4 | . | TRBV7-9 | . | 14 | CASSHVEGDEKLFF | TGTGCCAGCAGCCACGTGGAGGGGGATGAAAAACTGTTTTTT
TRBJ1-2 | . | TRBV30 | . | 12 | CAWRMTVDGYTF | TGTGCCTGGAGGATGACCGTGGATGGCTACACCTTC
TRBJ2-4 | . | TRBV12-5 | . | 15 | CASGGWALAKNIQYF | TGTGCTAGTGGGGGATGGGCCCTAGCCAAAAACATTCAGTACTTC
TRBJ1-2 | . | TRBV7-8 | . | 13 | CASSPSTSYGYTF | TGTGCCAGCAGCCCTAGTACAAGCTATGGCTACACCTTC
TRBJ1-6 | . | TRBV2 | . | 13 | CASSVVNNSPLHF | TGTGCCAGCAGTGTGGTAAATAATTCACCCCTCCACTTT
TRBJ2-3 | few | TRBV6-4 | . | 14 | CASSETGSTDTQYF | TGTGCCAGCAGTGAAACGGGCAGCACAGATACGCAGTATTTT
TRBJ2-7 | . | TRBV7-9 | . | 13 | CASRDGLLYEQYF | TGTGCCAGCAGGGATGGACTTCTCTACGAGCAGTACTTC
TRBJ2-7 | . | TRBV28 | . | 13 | CAWARGGFDEQYF | TGTGCCTGGGCCCGGGGTGGGTTTGACGAGCAGTACTTC
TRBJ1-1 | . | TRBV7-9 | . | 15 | CASSLSLNSGTEAFF | TGTGCCAGCAGCTTATCATTAAACAGTGGCACTGAAGCTTTCTTT
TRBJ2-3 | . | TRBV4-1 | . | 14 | CASSPGEDTDTQYF | TGCGCCAGCAGCCCTGGGGAGGACACAGATACGCAGTATTTT
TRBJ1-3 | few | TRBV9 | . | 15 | CASSVAPRSGNTIYF | TGTGCCAGCAGCGTAGCTCCGAGGTCTGGAAACACCATATATTTT
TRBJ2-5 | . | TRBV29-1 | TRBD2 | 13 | CSAGGTSGQTQYF | TGCAGCGCCGGTGGGACTAGCGGCCAGACCCAGTACTTC
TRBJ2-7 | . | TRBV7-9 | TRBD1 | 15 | CASSTGTGVLDEQYF | TGTGCCAGCAGCACCGGGACAGGGGTACTGGACGAGCAGTACTTC
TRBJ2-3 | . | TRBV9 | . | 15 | CASSVAPSPTDTQYF | TGTGCCAGCAGCGTAGCACCTAGCCCCACAGATACGCAGTATTTT
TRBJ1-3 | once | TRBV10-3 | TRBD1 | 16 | CAIRAGGPLSGNTIYF | TGTGCCATCAGGGCAGGGGGTCCCCTCTCTGGAAACACCATATATTTT
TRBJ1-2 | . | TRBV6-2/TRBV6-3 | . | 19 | CASSFAQGGANPFNYGYTF | TGTGCCAGCAGCTTCGCCCAGGGCGGAGCAAACCCCTTTAACTATGGCTACACCTTC
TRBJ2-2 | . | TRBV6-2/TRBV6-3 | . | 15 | CASGSRGPITGELFF | TGTGCCAGCGGTTCGCGGGGACCGATCACCGGGGAGCTGTTTTTT
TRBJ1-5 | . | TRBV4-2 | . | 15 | CASSQDLDTNQPQHF | TGTGCCAGCAGCCAAGATCTCGACACCAATCAGCCCCAGCATTTT
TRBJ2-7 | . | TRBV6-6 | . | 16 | CASSYEGPITAVEQYF | TGTGCCAGCAGTTACGAAGGCCCCATTACAGCGGTGGAGCAGTACTTC